This TCR beta chain was recorded in a study of blood T cell repertoires in COVID-19. The CDR3 loop spans 14 amino acids. Germline V gives CDR1 LGHDT, CDR2 YNNKEL (reference sequence). J lost 7 bases, V lost 7 bases, and 9 bases had no gene match. Profiling relied on immunoSEQ multiplex PCR, and the TCRdb table lists in-frame clones only, not all of them. The repertoire consists of about 170,000 clones, with around 85% occurring once and the leading ten covering approximately 1.2%. The sequence derives from a man between 60 and 75 years old who had recovered from COVID-19. Sequenced material: peripheral blood. The rearrangement joins TRBV3-1 (or the pseudogene TRBV3-2) to TRBJ1-1; 10 bases are a match to TRBD1. The CDR3 spells CASNRQGANLEAFF. The CDR3 bases are TGTGCCAGCAACAGACAGGGGGCAAACCTTGAAGCTTTCTTT.